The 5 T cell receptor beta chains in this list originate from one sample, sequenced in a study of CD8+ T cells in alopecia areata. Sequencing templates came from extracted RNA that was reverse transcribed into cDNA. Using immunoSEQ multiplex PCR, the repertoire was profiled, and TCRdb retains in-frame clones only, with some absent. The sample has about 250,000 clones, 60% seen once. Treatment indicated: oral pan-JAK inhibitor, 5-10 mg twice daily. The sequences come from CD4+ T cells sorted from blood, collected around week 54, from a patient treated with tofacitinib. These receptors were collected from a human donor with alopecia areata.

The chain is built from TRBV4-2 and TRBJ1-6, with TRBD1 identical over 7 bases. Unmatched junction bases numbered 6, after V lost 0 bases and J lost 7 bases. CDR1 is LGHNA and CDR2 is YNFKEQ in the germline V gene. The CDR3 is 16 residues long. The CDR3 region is CASSQESGQVNSPLHF. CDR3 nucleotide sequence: TGTGCCAGCAGCCAAGAAAGCGGACAGGTGAATTCACCCCTCCACTTT.

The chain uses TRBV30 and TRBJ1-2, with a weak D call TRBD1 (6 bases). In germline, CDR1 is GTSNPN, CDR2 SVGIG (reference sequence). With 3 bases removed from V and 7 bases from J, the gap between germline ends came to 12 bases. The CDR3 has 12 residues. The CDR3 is CAWRQGIAGYTF. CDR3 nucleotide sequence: TGTGCCTGGAGACAGGGAATAGCTGGCTACACCTTC.

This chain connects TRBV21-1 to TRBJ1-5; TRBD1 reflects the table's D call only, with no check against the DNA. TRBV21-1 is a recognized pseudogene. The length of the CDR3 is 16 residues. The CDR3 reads CASSTKGQPSNQPQHF. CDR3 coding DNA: TGTGCCAGCAGCACGAAGGGACAGCCCAGCAATCAGCCCCAGCATTTT.

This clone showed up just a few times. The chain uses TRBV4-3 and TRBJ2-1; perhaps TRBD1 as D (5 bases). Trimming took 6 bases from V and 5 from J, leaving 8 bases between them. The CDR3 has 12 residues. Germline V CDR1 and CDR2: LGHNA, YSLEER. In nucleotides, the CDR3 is TGCGCCAGCAGGAAGGGGAACAATGAGCAGTTCTTC. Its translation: CASRKGNNEQFF.

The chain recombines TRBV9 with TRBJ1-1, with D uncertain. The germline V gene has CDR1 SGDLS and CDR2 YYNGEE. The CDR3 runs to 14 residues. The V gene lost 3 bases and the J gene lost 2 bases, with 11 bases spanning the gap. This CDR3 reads CASSAQSRNTEAFF. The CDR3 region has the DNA TGTGCCAGCAGCGCCCAGTCGCGAAACACTGAAGCTTTCTTT.